What follows are 6 T cell receptor beta chains derived from one specimen sequenced in a study of T cell responses to AZD1222 COVID-19 vaccine. This table comes from immunoSEQ multiplex PCR, and its TCRdb copy is limited to in-frame clones, with some not included. The sample includes 120,000 or so clones, around nine tenths seen only once; the top ten take more than 3.5%. This material consisted of peripheral blood, taken 28 days after the second dose of the MenACWY control vaccine. These receptors came from an adult who received the MenACWY meningococcal vaccine as a control.

The J gene is TRBJ1-2, the V gene TRBV27; D perhaps matches TRBD1 (6 bases). Germline V gene lookup returns CDR1 MNHEY and CDR2 SMNVEV (reference sequence). The CDR3 is 14 residues long. Trimming left V 2 bases short and J 7 bases short, with 14 bases between. CDR3 region: CASSLTGSSRGYTF. The CDR3 DNA sequence: TGTGCCAGCAGTTTAACAGGGAGCAGTCGTGGCTACACCTTC.

V usage is TRBV4-3 and J usage is TRBJ1-2; 12 bases agree with TRBD1. Losses at the gene ends were 2 bases for V and 2 bases for J; bases not matched to a gene: 6. Germline loops: CDR1 LGHNA, CDR2 YSLEER. The length of the CDR3 is 17 residues. The CDR3 region is CASSQPGTGGSNYGYTF. The CDR3 DNA is TGCGCCAGCAGCCAACCCGGGACAGGGGGCTCCAACTATGGCTACACCTTC.

V and J are TRBV10-3 and TRBJ1-1; D is undetermined. Germline V gene lookup returns CDR1 ENHRY and CDR2 SYGVKD. Trimming removed 3 bases at V and 0 bases at J, with 26 bases between. The CDR3 is 20 residues long. The DNA of the CDR3 is TGTGCCATCAGTGACTCGCTGGGGAGGACCTCGGCCTCCATGAACACTGAAGCTTTCTTT. Translated, it gives CAISDSLGRTSASMNTEAFF.

V and J are TRBV18 and TRBJ2-7; 7 nucleotides agree with TRBD2. CDR3 length: 15 residues. Germline assignment: CDR1 KGHSH and CDR2 LQKENI. V lost 2 bases to trimming and J lost 1 base; unmatched junction nucleotides: 5. CDR3 sequence reads: CASSPERDPSYEQYF. The CDR3 bases are TGTGCCAGCTCACCAGAGCGGGATCCGTCCTACGAGCAGTACTTC.

The rearrangement links TRBV7-9 to TRBJ2-5; 8 bases fit TRBD1. The germline V gene has CDR1 SEHNR and CDR2 FQNEAQ (reference sequence). There are 15 residues in the CDR3. The trim removed 5 bases at V and 1 base at J, leaving 6 bases unmatched. The CDR3 nucleotides are TGTGCCAGCAGCCTCGAGGGGACAGGCCAAGAGACCCAGTACTTC. Translation: CASSLEGTGQETQYF.

This chain joins TRBV27 and TRBJ2-5, with D hard to call. The germline gives CDR1 MNHEY, CDR2 SMNVEV (reference sequence). The CDR3 has 13 amino acids. Trimming stripped 2 bases from V and 5 bases from J, with 9 bases between. The DNA for the CDR3 is TGTGCCAGCAGTTTAGATCCTCGTGAGACCCAGTACTTC. This codes for CASSLDPRETQYF.